This TCR beta chain was observed in a study of technical replicates of blood from a handful of donors. The CDR3 totals 17 residues. J was trimmed by 4 bases and V by 5 bases; bases with no gene match: 10. Germline CDR1 reads SGHTA; CDR2 reads FQGTGA. Clones were read by immunoSEQ multiplex PCR, and TCRdb kept only the in-frame ones, dropping some. The sample lists fewer than 90,000 clones; about 88% were seen once. The sequenced sample was T cells isolated from PBMCs. This clonotype was obtained from a human donor in good health. The V gene is TRBV7-3, the J gene TRBJ2-3; 12 nucleotides match TRBD1. The CDR3 DNA reads as TGTGCCAGCAGCCCGCCCCGGGGGACAGGGGGCGCAGATACGCAGTATTTT. The encoded protein is CASSPPRGTGGADTQYF.